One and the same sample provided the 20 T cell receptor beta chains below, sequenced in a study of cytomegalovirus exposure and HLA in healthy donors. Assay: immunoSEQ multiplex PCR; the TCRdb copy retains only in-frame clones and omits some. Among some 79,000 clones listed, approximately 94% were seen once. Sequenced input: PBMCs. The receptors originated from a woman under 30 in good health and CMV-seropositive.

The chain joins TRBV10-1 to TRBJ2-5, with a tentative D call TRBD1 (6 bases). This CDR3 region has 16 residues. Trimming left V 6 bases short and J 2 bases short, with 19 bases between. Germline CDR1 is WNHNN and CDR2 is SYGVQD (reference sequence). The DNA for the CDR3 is TGCGCCAGCAGGAATAGCCGGGACAATCAACAAGAGACCCAGTACTTC. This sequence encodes CASRNSRDNQQETQYF.

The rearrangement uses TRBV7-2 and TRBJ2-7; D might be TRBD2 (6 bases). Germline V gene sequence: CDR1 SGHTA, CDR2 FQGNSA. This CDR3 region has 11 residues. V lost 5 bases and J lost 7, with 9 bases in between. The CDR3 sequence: CASSKREEQYF. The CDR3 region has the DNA TGTGCCAGCAGCAAACGGGAGGAGCAGTACTTC.

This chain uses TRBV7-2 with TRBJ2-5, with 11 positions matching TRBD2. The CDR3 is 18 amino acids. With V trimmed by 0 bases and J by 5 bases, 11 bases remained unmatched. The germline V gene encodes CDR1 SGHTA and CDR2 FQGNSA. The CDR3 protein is CASSLARASGRIGETQYF. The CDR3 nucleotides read TGTGCCAGCAGCTTAGCAAGAGCTAGCGGGAGGATAGGGGAGACCCAGTACTTC.

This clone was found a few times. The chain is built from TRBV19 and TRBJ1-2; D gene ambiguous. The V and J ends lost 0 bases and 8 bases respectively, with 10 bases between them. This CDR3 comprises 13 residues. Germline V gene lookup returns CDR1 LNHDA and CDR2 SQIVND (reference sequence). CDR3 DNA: TGTGCCAGTAGTATAGACATTTTTGGCGGCTACACCTTC. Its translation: CASSIDIFGGYTF. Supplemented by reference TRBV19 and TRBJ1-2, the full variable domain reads DGGITQSPKYLFRKEGQNVTLSCEQNLNHDAMYWYRQDPGQGLRLIYYSQIVNDFQKGDIAEGYSVSREKKESFPLTVTSAQKNPTAFYLCASSIDIFGGYTFGSGTRLTVV.

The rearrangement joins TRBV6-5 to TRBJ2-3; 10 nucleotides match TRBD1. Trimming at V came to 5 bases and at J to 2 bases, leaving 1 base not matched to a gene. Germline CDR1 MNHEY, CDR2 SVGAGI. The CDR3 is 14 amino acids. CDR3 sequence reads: CASSRQGATDTQYF. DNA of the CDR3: TGTGCCAGCAGTAGACAGGGGGCCACAGATACGCAGTATTTT.

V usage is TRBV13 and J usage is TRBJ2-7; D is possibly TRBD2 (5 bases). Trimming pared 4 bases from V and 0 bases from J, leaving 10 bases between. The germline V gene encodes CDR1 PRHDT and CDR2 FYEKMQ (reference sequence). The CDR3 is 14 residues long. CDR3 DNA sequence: TGTGCCAGCAGCTCGGACTCAAGCTCCTACGAGCAGTACTTC. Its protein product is CASSSDSSSYEQYF.

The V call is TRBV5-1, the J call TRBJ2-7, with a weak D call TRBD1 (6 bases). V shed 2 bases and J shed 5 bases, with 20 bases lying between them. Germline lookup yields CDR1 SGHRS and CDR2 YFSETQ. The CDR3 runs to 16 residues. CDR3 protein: CASSFRGSRSIDEQYF. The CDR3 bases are TGCGCCAGCAGCTTCAGGGGATCGAGGTCTATCGACGAGCAGTACTTC. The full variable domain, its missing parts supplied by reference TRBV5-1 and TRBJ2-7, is KAGVTQTPRYLIKTRGQQVTLSCSPISGHRSVSWYQQTPGQGLQFLFEYFSETQRNKGNFPGRFSGRQFSNSRSEMNVSTLELGDSALYLCASSFRGSRSIDEQYFGPGTRLTVT.

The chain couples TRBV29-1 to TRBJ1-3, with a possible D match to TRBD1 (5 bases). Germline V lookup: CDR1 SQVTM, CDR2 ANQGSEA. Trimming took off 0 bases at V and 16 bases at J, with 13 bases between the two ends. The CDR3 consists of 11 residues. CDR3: CSVEDVGTTYF. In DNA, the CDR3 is TGCAGCGTTGAAGATGTAGGGACTACCTATTTT.

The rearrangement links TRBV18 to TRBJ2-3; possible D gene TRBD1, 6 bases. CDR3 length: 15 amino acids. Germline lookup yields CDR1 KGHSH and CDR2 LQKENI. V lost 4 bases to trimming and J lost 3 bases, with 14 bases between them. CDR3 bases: TGTGCCAGCTCACTTACTATTCAGGGGACAGATACGCAGTATTTT. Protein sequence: CASSLTIQGTDTQYF.

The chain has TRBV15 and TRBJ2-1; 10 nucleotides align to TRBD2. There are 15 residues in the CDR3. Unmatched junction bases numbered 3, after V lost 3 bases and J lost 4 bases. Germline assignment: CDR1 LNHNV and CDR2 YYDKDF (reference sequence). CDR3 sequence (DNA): TGTGCCACCAGCAGCCGACTAGCGGGTTACAATGAGCAGTTCTTC. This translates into CATSSRLAGYNEQFF.

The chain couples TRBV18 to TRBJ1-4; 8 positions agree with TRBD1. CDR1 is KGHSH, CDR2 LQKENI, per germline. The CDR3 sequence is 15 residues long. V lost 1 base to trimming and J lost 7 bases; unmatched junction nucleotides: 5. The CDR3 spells CASSPRQGSGEKLFF. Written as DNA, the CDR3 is TGTGCCAGCTCACCACGACAGGGGTCGGGTGAAAAACTGTTTTTT.

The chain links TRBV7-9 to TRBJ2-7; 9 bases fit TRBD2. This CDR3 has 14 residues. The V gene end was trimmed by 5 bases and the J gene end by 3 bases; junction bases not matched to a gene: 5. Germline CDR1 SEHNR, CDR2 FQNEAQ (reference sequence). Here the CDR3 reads CASSPTSGVYEQYF. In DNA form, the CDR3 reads TGTGCCAGCAGCCCGACTAGCGGAGTCTACGAGCAGTACTTC.

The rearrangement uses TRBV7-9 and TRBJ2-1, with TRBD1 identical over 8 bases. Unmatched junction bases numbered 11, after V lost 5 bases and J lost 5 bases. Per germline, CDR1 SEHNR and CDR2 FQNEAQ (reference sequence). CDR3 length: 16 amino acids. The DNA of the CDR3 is TGTGCCAGCAGCCCACCGACAGGGGATCCACACAATGAGCAGTTCTTC. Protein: CASSPPTGDPHNEQFF.

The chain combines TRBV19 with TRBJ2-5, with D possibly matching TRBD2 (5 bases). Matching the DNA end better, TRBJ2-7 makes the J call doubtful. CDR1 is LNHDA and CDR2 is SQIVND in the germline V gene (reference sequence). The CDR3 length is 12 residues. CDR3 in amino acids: CASSAGLDEQYF. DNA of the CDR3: TGTGCCAGTAGTGCCGGACTGGACGAGCAGTACTTC.

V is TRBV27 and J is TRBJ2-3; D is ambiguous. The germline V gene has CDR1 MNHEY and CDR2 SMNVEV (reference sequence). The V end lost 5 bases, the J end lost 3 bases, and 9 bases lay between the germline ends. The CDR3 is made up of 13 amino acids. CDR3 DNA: TGTGCCAGCAGTCACTTTCTAACAGATACGCAGTATTTT. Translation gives CASSHFLTDTQYF.

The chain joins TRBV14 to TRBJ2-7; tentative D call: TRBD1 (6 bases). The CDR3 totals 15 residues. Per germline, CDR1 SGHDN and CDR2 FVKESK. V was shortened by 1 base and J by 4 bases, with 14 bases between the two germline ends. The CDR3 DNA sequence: TGTGCCAGCAGCCAAGTTACAGGGCCCCAATACGAGCAGTACTTC. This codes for CASSQVTGPQYEQYF.

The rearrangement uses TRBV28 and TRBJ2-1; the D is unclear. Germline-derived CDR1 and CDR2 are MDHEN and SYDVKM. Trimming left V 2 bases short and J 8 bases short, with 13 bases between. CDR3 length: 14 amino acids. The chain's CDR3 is CASSLGNLGDEQFF. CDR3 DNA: TGTGCCAGCAGTTTAGGCAACTTGGGCGATGAGCAGTTCTTC.

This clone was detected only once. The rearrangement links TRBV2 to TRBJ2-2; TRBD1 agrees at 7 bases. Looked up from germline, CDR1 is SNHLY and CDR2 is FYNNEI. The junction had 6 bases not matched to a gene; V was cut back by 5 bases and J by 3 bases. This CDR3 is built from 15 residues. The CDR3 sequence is CASSPQGLHTGELFF. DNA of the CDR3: TGTGCCAGCAGTCCACAGGGGTTGCACACCGGGGAGCTGTTTTTT.

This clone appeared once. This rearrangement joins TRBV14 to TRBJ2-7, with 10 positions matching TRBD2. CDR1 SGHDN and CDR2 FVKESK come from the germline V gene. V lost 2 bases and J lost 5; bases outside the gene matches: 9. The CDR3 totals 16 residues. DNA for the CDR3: TGTGCCAGCAGCCAACCAAGGGCTAGCGGGAGTCACGAGCAGTACTTC. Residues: CASSQPRASGSHEQYF.

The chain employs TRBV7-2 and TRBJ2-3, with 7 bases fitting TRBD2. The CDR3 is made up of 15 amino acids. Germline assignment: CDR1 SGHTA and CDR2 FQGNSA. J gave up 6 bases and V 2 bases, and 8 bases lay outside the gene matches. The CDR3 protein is CASSLTGGTGDTQYF. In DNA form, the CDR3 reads TGTGCCAGCAGCTTAACGGGGGGAACTGGGGATACGCAGTATTTT.